The rows below give T cell receptor beta chains drawn from one sample of a study of blood T cell repertoires in COVID-19. TCRdb keeps only in-frame clones here, not all; method: immunoSEQ multiplex PCR. The table shows some 210,000 clones, with 80% occurring only once. Sequenced sample: PBMCs or T cells enriched from blood (not recorded which). These receptors all come from a man aged 30 to 39 with acute COVID-19. The CDR3 runs from the conserved cysteine through the conserved F or W. Fields, in order: V gene, clone size, CDR3 length, J gene, D gene, CDR3 protein, CDR3 DNA. The D gene is left open where the match is weak. Size values are once, few and many counts, or a class for expanded clones, and some rows have none.

V gene: TRBV5-5
clone size: -
CDR3 length: 15
J gene: TRBJ2-2
D gene: -
CDR3 protein: CASTLQGLDTGELFF
CDR3 DNA: TGTGCCAGCACCCTCCAGGGGCTGGATACCGGGGAGCTGTTTTTT

V gene: TRBV9
clone size: -
CDR3 length: 14
J gene: TRBJ2-1
D gene: -
CDR3 protein: CASSVATGGNEQFF
CDR3 DNA: TGTGCCAGCAGCGTAGCTACGGGTGGGAATGAGCAGTTCTTC

V gene: TRBV7-2
clone size: few
CDR3 length: 13
J gene: TRBJ2-7
D gene: -
CDR3 protein: CASSFSTSGLPTF
CDR3 DNA: TGTGCCAGCAGCTTTTCGACCTCGGGACTCCCTACCTTC

V gene: TRBV9
clone size: -
CDR3 length: 15
J gene: TRBJ1-2
D gene: -
CDR3 protein: CASNPVDTSNYGYTF
CDR3 DNA: TGTGCCAGCAACCCAGTGGACACGTCTAACTATGGCTACACCTTC

V gene: TRBV11-3
clone size: -
CDR3 length: 16
J gene: TRBJ2-3
D gene: -
CDR3 protein: CASSPSGRVGTDTQYF
CDR3 DNA: TGTGCCAGCAGCCCGAGCGGTAGGGTGGGAACAGATACGCAGTATTTT

V gene: TRBV6-5
clone size: many
CDR3 length: 14
J gene: TRBJ2-7
D gene: TRBD1
CDR3 protein: CASSYRGQSYEQYF
CDR3 DNA: TGTGCCAGCAGCTACAGGGGGCAGTCCTACGAGCAGTACTTC

V gene: TRBV11-1
clone size: -
CDR3 length: 14
J gene: TRBJ1-1
D gene: TRBD1
CDR3 protein: CASSEGQGNTEAFF
CDR3 DNA: TGTGCCAGCAGCGAAGGACAGGGCAACACTGAAGCTTTCTTT

V gene: TRBV15
clone size: -
CDR3 length: 16
J gene: TRBJ1-3
D gene: -
CDR3 protein: CATSRDHASSGNTIYF
CDR3 DNA: TGTGCCACCAGCAGAGATCACGCGAGCTCTGGAAACACCATATATTTT

V gene: TRBV6-4
clone size: -
CDR3 length: 13
J gene: TRBJ2-3
D gene: TRBD2
CDR3 protein: CASSVLAGDTQYF
CDR3 DNA: TGTGCCAGCAGTGTGCTAGCGGGAGATACGCAGTATTTT

V gene: TRBV7-9
clone size: once
CDR3 length: 14
J gene: TRBJ1-6
D gene: -
CDR3 protein: CASSLPLVPSPLHF
CDR3 DNA: TGTGCCAGCAGCCTACCTCTGGTGCCTTCACCCCTCCACTTT

V gene: TRBV19
clone size: -
CDR3 length: 15
J gene: TRBJ1-1
D gene: -
CDR3 protein: CASSSTGLMNTEAFF
CDR3 DNA: TGTGCCAGTAGTAGTACAGGACTAATGAACACTGAAGCTTTCTTT

V gene: TRBV5-4
clone size: many
CDR3 length: 12
J gene: TRBJ1-2
D gene: -
CDR3 protein: CASRGGNYGYTF
CDR3 DNA: TGTGCCAGCAGGGGGGGGAACTATGGCTACACCTTC

V gene: TRBV10-3
clone size: once
CDR3 length: 17
J gene: TRBJ2-3
D gene: TRBD2
CDR3 protein: CAISDGTSGGVTDTQYF
CDR3 DNA: TGTGCCATCAGTGACGGGACTAGCGGGGGGGTCACAGATACGCAGTATTTT

V gene: TRBV24-1
clone size: -
CDR3 length: 16
J gene: TRBJ2-4
D gene: -
CDR3 protein: CATSGQGLQAKNIQYF
CDR3 DNA: TGTGCCACCAGCGGTCAGGGGTTGCAAGCCAAAAACATTCAGTACTTC

V gene: TRBV19
clone size: -
CDR3 length: 12
J gene: TRBJ1-1
D gene: -
CDR3 protein: CASSRDTLEAFF
CDR3 DNA: TGTGCCAGTAGCCGGGACACCCTCGAAGCTTTCTTT

V gene: TRBV6-2/TRBV6-3
clone size: -
CDR3 length: 16
J gene: TRBJ1-1
D gene: TRBD1
CDR3 protein: CASSYSGFRGRTEAFF
CDR3 DNA: TGTGCCAGCAGTTACTCAGGTTTTAGGGGGCGGACTGAAGCTTTCTTT

V gene: TRBV27
clone size: -
CDR3 length: 16
J gene: TRBJ1-1
D gene: -
CDR3 protein: CASSLSGTLQGTEAFF
CDR3 DNA: TGTGCCAGCAGTTTATCTGGGACGCTTCAGGGGACTGAAGCTTTCTTT

V gene: TRBV5-1
clone size: -
CDR3 length: 14
J gene: TRBJ2-3
D gene: TRBD1
CDR3 protein: CASSASDRGITQYF
CDR3 DNA: TGCGCCAGCAGCGCTAGCGACAGGGGAATCACGCAGTATTTT

V gene: TRBV3-1/TRBV3-2
clone size: few
CDR3 length: 16
J gene: TRBJ2-7
D gene: TRBD2
CDR3 protein: CASSQGEGLAAYEQYF
CDR3 DNA: TGTGCCAGCAGCCAAGGGGAGGGACTAGCGGCCTACGAGCAGTACTTC

V gene: TRBV19
clone size: -
CDR3 length: 18
J gene: TRBJ1-1
D gene: TRBD1
CDR3 protein: CASSPLPGTGRGSTEAFF
CDR3 DNA: TGTGCCAGTAGCCCTCTTCCCGGGACAGGGAGGGGGAGCACTGAAGCTTTCTTT

V gene: TRBV4-1
clone size: -
CDR3 length: 15
J gene: TRBJ2-1
D gene: -
CDR3 protein: CASSQQTDSYNEQFF
CDR3 DNA: TGCGCCAGCAGCCAACAAACAGACTCCTACAATGAGCAGTTCTTC

V gene: TRBV9
clone size: -
CDR3 length: 15
J gene: TRBJ2-7
D gene: TRBD1
CDR3 protein: CASSDGTGKVYEQYF
CDR3 DNA: TGTGCCAGCAGCGATGGGACAGGGAAGGTCTACGAGCAGTACTTC

V gene: TRBV5-4
clone size: -
CDR3 length: 16
J gene: TRBJ1-2
D gene: -
CDR3 protein: CASSLGWGRDNYGYTF
CDR3 DNA: TGTGCCAGCAGCTTGGGATGGGGCAGGGATAACTATGGCTACACCTTC

V gene: TRBV6-1
clone size: -
CDR3 length: 17
J gene: TRBJ1-1
D gene: -
CDR3 protein: CASSERGGGWVNTEAFF
CDR3 DNA: TGTGCCAGCAGTGAACGGGGTGGAGGGTGGGTGAACACTGAAGCTTTCTTT

V gene: TRBV5-1
clone size: -
CDR3 length: 16
J gene: TRBJ2-3
D gene: TRBD2
CDR3 protein: CASSLFQRGGTDTQYF
CDR3 DNA: TGCGCCAGCAGCTTGTTCCAGCGGGGAGGCACAGATACGCAGTATTTT

V gene: TRBV9
clone size: -
CDR3 length: 15
J gene: TRBJ1-5
D gene: -
CDR3 protein: CASSALGAPNQPQHF
CDR3 DNA: TGTGCCAGCAGCGCCCTTGGGGCCCCCAATCAGCCCCAGCATTTT

V gene: TRBV28
clone size: -
CDR3 length: 10
J gene: TRBJ1-5
D gene: -
CDR3 protein: CASSDQPQHF
CDR3 DNA: TGTGCCAGCTCTGATCAGCCCCAGCATTTT

V gene: TRBV19
clone size: -
CDR3 length: 17
J gene: TRBJ1-3
D gene: -
CDR3 protein: CASSILGTLSSGNTIYF
CDR3 DNA: TGTGCCAGTAGCATCCTGGGCACTCTGAGCTCTGGAAACACCATATATTTT

V gene: TRBV12-2
clone size: few
CDR3 length: 16
J gene: TRBJ1-5
D gene: -
CDR3 protein: CASRRRDRGSNQPQHF
CDR3 DNA: TGTGCAAGTCGTCGCCGGGACAGGGGCAGCAATCAGCCCCAGCATTTT

V gene: TRBV3-1/TRBV3-2
clone size: -
CDR3 length: 16
J gene: TRBJ2-5
D gene: -
CDR3 protein: CASSQDWGELQETQYF
CDR3 DNA: TGTGCCAGCAGCCAAGATTGGGGGGAACTGCAAGAGACCCAGTACTTC

V gene: TRBV29-1
clone size: -
CDR3 length: 13
J gene: TRBJ1-1
D gene: TRBD1
CDR3 protein: CSVLTGGGTEAFF
CDR3 DNA: TGCAGCGTTCTCACAGGGGGAGGTACTGAAGCTTTCTTT

V gene: TRBV7-3
clone size: -
CDR3 length: 13
J gene: TRBJ2-7
D gene: -
CDR3 protein: CASSPLGDGEQYF
CDR3 DNA: TGTGCCAGCAGCCCCCTCGGGGATGGCGAGCAGTACTTC

V gene: TRBV19
clone size: -
CDR3 length: 16
J gene: TRBJ1-2
D gene: TRBD1
CDR3 protein: CASSKTLGTANYGYTF
CDR3 DNA: TGTGCCAGTAGTAAGACCCTCGGGACAGCTAACTATGGCTACACCTTC

V gene: TRBV27
clone size: once
CDR3 length: 14
J gene: TRBJ1-1
D gene: TRBD1
CDR3 protein: CASSGGQANTEAFF
CDR3 DNA: TGTGCCAGCAGTGGGGGACAGGCGAACACTGAAGCTTTCTTT

V gene: TRBV19
clone size: -
CDR3 length: 15
J gene: TRBJ2-1
D gene: TRBD2
CDR3 protein: CASSRTLAGGHEQFF
CDR3 DNA: TGTGCCAGTAGCAGGACCTTAGCGGGGGGGCATGAGCAGTTCTTC

V gene: TRBV7-3
clone size: -
CDR3 length: 15
J gene: TRBJ2-5
D gene: TRBD2
CDR3 protein: CASSQGRGHQETQYF
CDR3 DNA: TGTGCCAGCAGCCAAGGGAGGGGACACCAAGAGACCCAGTACTTC

V gene: TRBV30
clone size: few
CDR3 length: 15
J gene: TRBJ2-2
D gene: -
CDR3 protein: CAWSQQADASRELFF
CDR3 DNA: TGTGCCTGGAGTCAACAGGCGGACGCGAGTAGGGAGCTGTTTTTT

V gene: TRBV2
clone size: once
CDR3 length: 14
J gene: TRBJ1-6
D gene: TRBD1
CDR3 protein: CASSSSPGGSPLHF
CDR3 DNA: TGTGCCAGCAGTAGTTCGCCAGGGGGTTCACCCCTCCACTTT

V gene: TRBV5-1
clone size: -
CDR3 length: 15
J gene: TRBJ2-5
D gene: -
CDR3 protein: CASSLGVRGQETQYF
CDR3 DNA: TGCGCCAGCAGCTTGGGGGTCAGGGGTCAAGAGACCCAGTACTTC

V gene: TRBV28
clone size: -
CDR3 length: 15
J gene: TRBJ1-2
D gene: -
CDR3 protein: CASSPQGFVSYGYTF
CDR3 DNA: TGTGCCAGCAGTCCTCAGGGTTTTGTTTCCTATGGCTACACCTTC

V gene: TRBV27
clone size: -
CDR3 length: 14
J gene: TRBJ1-1
D gene: -
CDR3 protein: CASSFHHKNTEAFF
CDR3 DNA: TGTGCCAGCAGTTTCCACCACAAGAACACTGAAGCTTTCTTT

V gene: TRBV12-3/TRBV12-4
clone size: once
CDR3 length: 13
J gene: TRBJ1-5
D gene: -
CDR3 protein: CASSLGAAQPQHF
CDR3 DNA: TGTGCCAGCAGTCTAGGGGCCGCACAGCCCCAGCATTTT

V gene: TRBV2
clone size: -
CDR3 length: 13
J gene: TRBJ1-2
D gene: -
CDR3 protein: CASSEGPAGGYTF
CDR3 DNA: TGTGCCAGCAGTGAGGGACCGGCGGGAGGCTACACCTTC

V gene: TRBV7-2
clone size: -
CDR3 length: 17
J gene: TRBJ2-2
D gene: TRBD1
CDR3 protein: CASSWATGGANTGELFF
CDR3 DNA: TGTGCCAGCAGCTGGGCGACAGGGGGCGCGAACACCGGGGAGCTGTTTTTT

V gene: TRBV2
clone size: -
CDR3 length: 11
J gene: TRBJ1-6
D gene: -
CDR3 protein: CASGGNSPLHF
CDR3 DNA: TGTGCCAGTGGGGGGAATTCACCCCTCCACTTT

V gene: TRBV7-2
clone size: -
CDR3 length: 15
J gene: TRBJ1-3
D gene: TRBD1
CDR3 protein: CASSLIGQGRNTIYF
CDR3 DNA: TGTGCCAGCAGCTTAATCGGACAGGGGAGGAACACCATATATTTT

V gene: TRBV6-5
clone size: -
CDR3 length: 12
J gene: TRBJ2-1
D gene: -
CDR3 protein: CASVQGRGEQFF
CDR3 DNA: TGTGCCAGCGTTCAGGGTAGGGGTGAGCAGTTCTTC